The 7 T cell receptor beta chains below were found in one sample sequenced in a study of T cells after yellow fever vaccination. TCRdb re-called the 5' RACE reads with MiXCR, one entry per CDR3 protein. The repertoire holds 170,000 or so distinct CDR3 sequences, 6.2% seen once, with approximately 3% in the top ten. The sequences come from CD4+ T cells sorted from PBMCs, collected on the day of the first yellow fever vaccination. These receptors came from a man aged 18-30 years who received the YFV17D yellow fever vaccine.

The gene calls are TRBV3-1 and TRBJ1-6; TRBD1 agrees at 11 bases. V dropped 7 bases and J dropped 10; count of bases not matched to a gene: 6. The length of the CDR3 is 14 residues. CDR1 and CDR2 from the germline V gene are LGHDT and YNNKEL (reference sequence). The CDR3 region has the DNA TGTGCCAGCAACATAGGACAGGGGGCATCACCCCTCCACTTT. It translates to CASNIGQGASPLHF.

This clonotype was picked up many times. The rearrangement joins TRBV5-1 to TRBJ1-6; 10 bases are shared with TRBD1. The junction had 8 bases not matched to a gene; V was cut back by 4 bases and J by 10 bases. The CDR3 is 15 amino acids. CDR1 and CDR2 from the germline V gene are SGHRS and YFSETQ. The CDR3 sequence: CASSGGTGVYSPLHF. The CDR3 DNA sequence: TGCGCCAGCAGCGGGGGGACAGGGGTTTACTCACCCCTCCACTTT.

V is TRBV28 and J is TRBJ1-3; the D gene is possibly TRBD1 (6 bases). The CDR3 spans 16 residues. CDR1 is MDHEN and CDR2 is SYDVKM in the germline V gene. V lost 4 bases to trimming and J lost 5 bases, with 18 bases between them. This chain's CDR3 is CASSSGGAEQRNTIYF. CDR3 in DNA: TGTGCCAGCAGTTCCGGGGGGGCCGAACAAAGAAACACCATATATTTT.

V and J are TRBV28 and TRBJ1-1, with 7 bases that match TRBD1. CDR1 and CDR2 (germline): MDHEN, SYDVKM. The CDR3 spans 14 residues. Unmatched junction bases numbered 4, after V lost 6 bases and J lost 0 bases. The CDR3 sequence: CASRGGQLNTEAFF. The CDR3 region has the DNA TGTGCCAGCAGAGGGGGACAGCTGAACACTGAAGCTTTCTTT.

There are many counts of this clonotype. This sequence joins TRBV7-9 and TRBJ1-1, with 7 bases identical to TRBD1. This CDR3 is 13 amino acids long. The V gene's germline CDR1 is SEHNR and CDR2 FQNEAQ (reference sequence). V lost 6 bases, J lost 7 bases, and 8 bases stayed unmatched. CDR3: CASRPGQEGEAFF. The CDR3 DNA sequence: TGTGCCAGCAGACCCGGACAGGAAGGTGAAGCTTTCTTT.

This clonotype has ten or more counts. This chain joins TRBV5-7 and TRBJ2-5, with D possibly matching TRBD2 (6 bases). TRBV5-7 is designated an ORF whose function remains uncertain. The CDR3 totals 14 residues. V was clipped by 4 bases and J by 3 bases, with 13 bases between them. Here the CDR3 DNA reads TGTGCCAGCAGCCCCAGACTAGATGAAGAGACCCAGTACTTC. Protein sequence: CASSPRLDEETQYF.

CDR3 bases: TGCGCCAGCAGCTGGACCTATAGGACCACCTCAGGTACCTACACCTTC. As protein: CASSWTYRTTSGTYTF. The chain carries TRBV5-1 and TRBJ1-2, with unresolved D. This CDR3 has 16 residues. The V end lost 3 bases, the J end lost 10 bases, and 25 bases lay between the germline ends. Per the germline V gene, CDR1 is SGHRS and CDR2 is YFSETQ.